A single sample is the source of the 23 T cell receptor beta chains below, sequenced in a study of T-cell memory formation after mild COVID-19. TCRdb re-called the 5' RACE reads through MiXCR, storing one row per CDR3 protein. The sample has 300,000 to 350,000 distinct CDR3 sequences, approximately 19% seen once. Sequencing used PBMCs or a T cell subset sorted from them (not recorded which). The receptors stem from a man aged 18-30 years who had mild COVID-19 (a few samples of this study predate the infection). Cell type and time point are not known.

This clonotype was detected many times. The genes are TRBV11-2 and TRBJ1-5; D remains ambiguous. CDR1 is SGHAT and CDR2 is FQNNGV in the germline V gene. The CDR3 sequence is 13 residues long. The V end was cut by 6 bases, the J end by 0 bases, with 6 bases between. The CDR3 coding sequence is TGTGCCAGCAGTTTGGGTAGCAATCAGCCCCAGCATTTT. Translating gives CASSLGSNQPQHF.

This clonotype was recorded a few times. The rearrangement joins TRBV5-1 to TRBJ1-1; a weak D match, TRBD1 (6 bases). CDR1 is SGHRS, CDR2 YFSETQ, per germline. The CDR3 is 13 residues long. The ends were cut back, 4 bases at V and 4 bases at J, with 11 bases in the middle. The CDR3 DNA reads TGCGCCAGCAGCCCGACAGGCTTCACTGAAGCTTTCTTT. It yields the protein CASSPTGFTEAFF.

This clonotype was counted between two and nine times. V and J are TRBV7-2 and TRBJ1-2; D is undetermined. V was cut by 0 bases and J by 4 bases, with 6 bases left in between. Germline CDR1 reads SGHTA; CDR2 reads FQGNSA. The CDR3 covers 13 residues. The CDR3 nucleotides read TGTGCCAGCAGCTTAGCCAAAATCTATGGCTACACCTTC. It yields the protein CASSLAKIYGYTF.

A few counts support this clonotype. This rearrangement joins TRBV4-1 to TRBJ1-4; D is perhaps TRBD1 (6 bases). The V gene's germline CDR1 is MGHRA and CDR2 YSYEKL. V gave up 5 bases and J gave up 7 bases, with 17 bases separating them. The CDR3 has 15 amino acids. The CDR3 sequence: CASSAGGGWSEKLFF. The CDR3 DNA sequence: TGCGCCAGCAGCGCGGGGGGGGGCTGGAGTGAAAAACTGTTTTTT.

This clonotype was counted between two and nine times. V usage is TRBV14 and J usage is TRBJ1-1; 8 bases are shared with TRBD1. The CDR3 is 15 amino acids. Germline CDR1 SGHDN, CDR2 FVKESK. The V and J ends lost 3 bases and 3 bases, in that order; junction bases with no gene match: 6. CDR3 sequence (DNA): TGTGCCAGCAGCCATGGACAGGGATGGGACACTGAAGCTTTCTTT. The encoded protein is CASSHGQGWDTEAFF.

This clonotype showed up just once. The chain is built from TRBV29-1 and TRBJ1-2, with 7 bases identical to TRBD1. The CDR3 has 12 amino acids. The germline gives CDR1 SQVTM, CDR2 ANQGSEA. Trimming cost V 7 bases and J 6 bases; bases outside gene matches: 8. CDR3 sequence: CSGLGQNNGYTF. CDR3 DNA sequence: TGCAGCGGCCTGGGACAGAATAATGGCTACACCTTC.

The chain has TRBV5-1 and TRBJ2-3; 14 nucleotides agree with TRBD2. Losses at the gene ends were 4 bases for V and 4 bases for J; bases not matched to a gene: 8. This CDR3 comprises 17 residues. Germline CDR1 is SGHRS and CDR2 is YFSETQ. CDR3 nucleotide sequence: TGCGCCAGCAGCGAGGGGACTAGCGGGGGTCGTGCAGATACGCAGTATTTT. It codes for CASSEGTSGGRADTQYF.

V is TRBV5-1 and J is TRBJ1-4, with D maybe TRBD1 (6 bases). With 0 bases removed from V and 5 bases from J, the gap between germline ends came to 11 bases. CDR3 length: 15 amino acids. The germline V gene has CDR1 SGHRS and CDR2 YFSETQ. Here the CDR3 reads CASSLGRTVNEKLFF. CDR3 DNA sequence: TGCGCCAGCAGCTTGGGCCGGACAGTAAATGAAAAACTGTTTTTT.

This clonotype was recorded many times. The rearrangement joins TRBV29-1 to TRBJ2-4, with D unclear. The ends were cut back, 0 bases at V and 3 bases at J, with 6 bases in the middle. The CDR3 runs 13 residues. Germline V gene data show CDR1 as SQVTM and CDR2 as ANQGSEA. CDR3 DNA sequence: TGCAGCGTTGAAGAGGGGAACAAAAACATTCAGTACTTC. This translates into CSVEEGNKNIQYF.

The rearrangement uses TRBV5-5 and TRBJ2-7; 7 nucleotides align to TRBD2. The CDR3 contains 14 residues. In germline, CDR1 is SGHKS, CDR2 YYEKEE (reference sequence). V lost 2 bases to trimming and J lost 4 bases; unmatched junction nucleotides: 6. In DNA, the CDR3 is TGTGCCAGCAGCTTAGGCCCGGGGGGTTACGAGCAGTACTTC. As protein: CASSLGPGGYEQYF.

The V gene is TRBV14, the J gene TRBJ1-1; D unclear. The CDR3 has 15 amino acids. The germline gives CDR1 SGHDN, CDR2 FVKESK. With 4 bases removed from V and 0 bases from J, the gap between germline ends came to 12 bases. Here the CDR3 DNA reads TGTGCCAGCAGCCTTAGACACTCAATGAACACTGAAGCTTTCTTT. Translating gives CASSLRHSMNTEAFF.

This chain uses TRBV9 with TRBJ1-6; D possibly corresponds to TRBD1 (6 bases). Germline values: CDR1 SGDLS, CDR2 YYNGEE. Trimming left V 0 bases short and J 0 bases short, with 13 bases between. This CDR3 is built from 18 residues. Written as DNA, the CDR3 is TGTGCCAGCAGCGTAGGCCTGGACAGAAGCTCCTATAATTCACCCCTCCACTTT. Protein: CASSVGLDRSSYNSPLHF.

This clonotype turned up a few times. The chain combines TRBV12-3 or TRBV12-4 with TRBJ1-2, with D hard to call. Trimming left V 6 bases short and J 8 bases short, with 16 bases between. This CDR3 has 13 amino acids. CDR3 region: CASSPLAVGGYTF. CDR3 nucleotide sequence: TGTGCCAGCAGCCCCCTGGCAGTAGGCGGCTACACCTTC.

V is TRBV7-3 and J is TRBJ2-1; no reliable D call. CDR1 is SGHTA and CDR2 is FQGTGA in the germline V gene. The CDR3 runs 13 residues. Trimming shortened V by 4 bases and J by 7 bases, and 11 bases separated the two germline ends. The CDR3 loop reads CASSSGPRNEQFF. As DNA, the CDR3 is TGTGCCAGCAGCTCCGGGCCCAGGAATGAGCAGTTCTTC.

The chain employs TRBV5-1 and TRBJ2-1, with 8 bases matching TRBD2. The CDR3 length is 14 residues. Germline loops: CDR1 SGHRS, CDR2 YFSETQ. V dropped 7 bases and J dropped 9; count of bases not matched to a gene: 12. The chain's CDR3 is CASARLASYPEQFF. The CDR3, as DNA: TGCGCCAGCGCGCGACTAGCGAGTTATCCTGAGCAGTTCTTC.

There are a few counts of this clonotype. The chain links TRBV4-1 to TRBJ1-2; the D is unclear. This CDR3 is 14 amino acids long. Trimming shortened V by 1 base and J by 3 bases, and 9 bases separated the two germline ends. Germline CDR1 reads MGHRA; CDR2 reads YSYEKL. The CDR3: CASSQVGIYYGYTF. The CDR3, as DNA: TGCGCCAGCAGCCAAGTAGGGATCTACTATGGCTACACCTTC.

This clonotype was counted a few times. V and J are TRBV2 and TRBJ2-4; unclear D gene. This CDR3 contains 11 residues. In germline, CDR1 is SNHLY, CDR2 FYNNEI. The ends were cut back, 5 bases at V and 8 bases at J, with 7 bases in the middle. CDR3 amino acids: CASSFADIQYF. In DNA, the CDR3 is TGTGCCAGCAGTTTTGCGGACATTCAGTACTTC.

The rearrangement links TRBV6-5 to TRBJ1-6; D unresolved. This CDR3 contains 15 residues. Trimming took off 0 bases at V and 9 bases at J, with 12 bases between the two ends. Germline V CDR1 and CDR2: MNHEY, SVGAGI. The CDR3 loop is CASSYSLQTPSPLHF. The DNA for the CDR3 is TGTGCCAGCAGTTACTCTTTACAGACGCCTTCACCCCTCCACTTT.

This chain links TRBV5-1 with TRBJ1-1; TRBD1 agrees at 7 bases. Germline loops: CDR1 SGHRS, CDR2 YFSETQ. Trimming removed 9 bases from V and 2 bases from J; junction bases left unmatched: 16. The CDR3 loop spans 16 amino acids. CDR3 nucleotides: TGCGCCACCCGCCCTCTTCCGGGACAGCATAACACTGAAGCTTTCTTT. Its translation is CATRPLPGQHNTEAFF.

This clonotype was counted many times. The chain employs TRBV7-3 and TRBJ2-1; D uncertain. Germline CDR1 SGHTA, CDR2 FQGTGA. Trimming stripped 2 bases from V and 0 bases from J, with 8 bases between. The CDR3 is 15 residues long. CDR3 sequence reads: CASSLGDSSYNEQFF. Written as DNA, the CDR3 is TGTGCCAGCAGCTTAGGGGATAGCTCCTACAATGAGCAGTTCTTC.

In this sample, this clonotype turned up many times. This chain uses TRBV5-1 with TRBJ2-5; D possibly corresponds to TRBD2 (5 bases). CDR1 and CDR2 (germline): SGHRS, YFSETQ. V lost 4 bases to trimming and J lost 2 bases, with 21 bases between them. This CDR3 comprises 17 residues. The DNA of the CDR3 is TGCGCCAGCAGCCTACACGGGGTGTCGGGTCGGCAAGAGACCCAGTACTTC. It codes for CASSLHGVSGRQETQYF.

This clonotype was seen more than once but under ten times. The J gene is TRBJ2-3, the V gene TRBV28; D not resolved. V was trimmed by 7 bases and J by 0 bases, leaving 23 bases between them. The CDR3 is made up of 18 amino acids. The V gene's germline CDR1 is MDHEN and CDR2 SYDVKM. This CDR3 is CASTPRLVAASSTDTQYF. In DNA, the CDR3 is TGTGCCAGCACCCCCCGACTCGTAGCAGCGTCCAGCACAGATACGCAGTATTTT.

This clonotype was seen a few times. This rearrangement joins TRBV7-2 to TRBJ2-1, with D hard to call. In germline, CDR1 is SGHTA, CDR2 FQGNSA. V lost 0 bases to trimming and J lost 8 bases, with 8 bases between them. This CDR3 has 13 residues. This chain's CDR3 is CASSLAGAHEQFF. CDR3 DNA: TGTGCCAGCAGCTTAGCTGGCGCCCATGAGCAGTTCTTC.